This T cell receptor beta chain emerged from a study of OX40 agonist ivuxolimab in advanced cancers. Study-wide results and caveats: CD8+ T cells showed, on average, more clonal expansion than CD4+ cells.

Remarks on this clone: Its antigen is still unknown.

The method was immunoSEQ multiplex PCR; TCRdb's version includes in-frame clones alone and lacks a portion of them. Here the sample spans 80,000 to 85,000 clones, around 84% being singletons. This TCR was sampled from an adult with an advanced solid tumor such as melanoma, head and neck, liver or kidney cancer. The sample in question was CD4+ or CD8+ T cells sorted from blood, obtained in a trial of the OX40 agonist ivuxolimab.

In DNA form, the CDR3 reads TGTGCCAGCAGCGACACAGGGCATGAGACCCAGTACTTC. This translates into CASSDTGHETQYF. The V and J genes are TRBV9 and TRBJ2-5; the D gene is possibly TRBD1 (6 bases). V lost 3 bases and J 5 bases, leaving 11 bases between the germline ends. Germline assignment: CDR1 SGDLS and CDR2 YYNGEE. CDR3 length: 13 residues.